The present T cell receptor (beta chain) was sequenced within a study of cytomegalovirus exposure and HLA in healthy donors. Study results and caveats: Roughly uniform depth of sequencing across donors was assumed in presence/absence analyses. Sequences of the TCR beta chain were said to predict the HLA-A and HLA-B alleles of most subjects accurately. In a later analysis, V- and J-gene trimming of beta chains associated with a DCLRE1C missense variant, replicated independently.

Concerning this clone itself: Its matching antigen is unknown.

Each donor was healthy, and each was a bone marrow donor. It was with 60 Vbeta and 13 Jbeta primers that the PCR ran. Profiled with immunoSEQ multiplex PCR; TCRdb holds only in-frame clones, not every one. Here the sample spans approximately 220,000 clones, roughly 85% being singletons. The CDR3 sequence is 15 residues long. V gave up 4 bases and J gave up 0 bases, with 10 bases separating them. Germline lookup yields CDR1 KGHSH and CDR2 LQKENI. This clonotype was sampled from a man younger than 35 in good health and CMV-seronegative. The sample taken for sequencing was PBMCs. The J gene is TRBJ1-3, the V gene TRBV18; TRBD1 is a possible D gene (6 bases). CDR3 in DNA: TGTGCCAGCTCACGAGGGGGGGACTCTGGAAACACCATATATTTT. Encoded protein: CASSRGGDSGNTIYF. The entire variable domain, with the rest obtained from reference TRBV18 and TRBJ1-3, is as follows: NAGVMQNPRHLVRRRGQEARLRCSPMKGHSHVYWYRQLPEEGLKFMVYLQKENIIDESGMPKERFSAEFPKEGPSILRIQQVVRGDSAAYFCASSRGGDSGNTIYFGEGSWLTVV.